Sequencing of this TCR beta chain was carried out in a study of blood T cell repertoires in COVID-19. Study-wide context: T cells, B-cell-depleted T cells, or PBMCs supplied cDNA or gDNA.

With 2 bases removed from V and 0 bases from J, the gap between germline ends came to 4 bases. There are 13 residues in the CDR3. Per the germline V gene, CDR1 is MGHRA and CDR2 is YSYEKL. Sequencing was performed with immunoSEQ multiplex PCR; in TCRdb, only in-frame clones are kept and a portion is missing. The table shows about 260,000 clones, with about 88% occurring only once. The receptor comes from a man aged 25 to 40 with active or convalescent COVID-19. This rearrangement joins TRBV4-1 to TRBJ2-5; D remains unclear. Material for sequencing was peripheral blood. CDR3 nucleotide sequence: TGCGCCAGCAGCCAACTAGACCAAGAGACCCAGTACTTC. Protein: CASSQLDQETQYF.